This T cell receptor (beta chain) was recorded in a study of blood T cell repertoires in COVID-19. At the level of the study: Donors in the United States, Italy and Spain gave samples during acute or convalescent COVID-19. T cells, B-cell-depleted T cells, or PBMCs provided the cDNA or gDNA that served as material.

Only one count was recorded for this clone. In the authors' methods: The authors estimated nucleated cell counts from reference gene primer amplification. Assay used: immunoSEQ multiplex PCR; TCRdb lists only in-frame clones, some missing. V, J and clone size reflect that table, while D and trimming were determined from the DNA. The data hold over 40,000 clones, with approximately 84% observed a single time. The CDR3 has 12 residues. V lost 10 bases and J 2 bases, leaving 11 bases between the germline ends. The sample comprised peripheral blood. The chain has TRBV12-3 or TRBV12-4 and TRBJ1-2, with TRBD1 as a possible D gene (5 bases). This TCR came from a human donor in a cohort sampled during active COVID-19. The CDR3 nucleotides read TGTGCCATCGAGACAGCCAACTATGGCTACACCTTC. It yields the protein CAIETANYGYTF.